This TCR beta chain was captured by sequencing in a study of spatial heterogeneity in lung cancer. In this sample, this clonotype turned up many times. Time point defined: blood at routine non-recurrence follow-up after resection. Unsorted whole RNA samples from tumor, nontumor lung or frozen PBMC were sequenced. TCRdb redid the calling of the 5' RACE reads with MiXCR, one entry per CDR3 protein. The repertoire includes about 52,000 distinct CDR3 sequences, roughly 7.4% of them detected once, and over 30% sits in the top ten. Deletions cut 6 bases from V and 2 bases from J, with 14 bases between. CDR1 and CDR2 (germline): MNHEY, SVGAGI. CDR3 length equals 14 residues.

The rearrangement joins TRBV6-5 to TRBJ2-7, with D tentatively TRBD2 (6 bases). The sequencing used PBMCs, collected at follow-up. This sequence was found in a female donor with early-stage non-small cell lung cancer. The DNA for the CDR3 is TGTGCCAGCAGCACGGCCGGGGGACCCTACGAGCAGTACTTC. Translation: CASSTAGGPYEQYF.